A single sample gave rise to the 25 T cell receptor beta chains below, sequenced in a study of CD4 and CD8 cells across lung adenocarcinoma regions (dated by TCRdb to 2016 to 2019). The library was generated by PCR. TCRdb names HiSeq X Ten as the instrument used. TCRdb trimmed the raw reads at Q25, called clones with MiXCR and kept productive beta chains. Each entry is one CDR3 protein sequence, shown with its most common DNA and genes. This sample is represented by about 25,000 distinct CDR3 sequences; about half of them were singletons. The top ten clones comprise almost 50% of the sample. The sequenced material came from CD8+ T cells from the center of a lung tumor. The cell subset or site label, as the study defines it: tumor center region. Receptors originate from a male donor with lung adenocarcinoma. The CD4 and CD8 labels of this study may be unreliable.

This clonotype was seen ten or more times. This sequence joins TRBV5-6 and TRBJ2-2, with D unclear. Trimming shortened V by 1 base and J by 7 bases, and 14 bases separated the two germline ends. The CDR3 totals 15 residues. CDR1 is SGHDT, CDR2 YYEEEE, per germline. CDR3 bases: TGTGCCAGCAGCTTGCTGGGCACGGGCGGCGGGGAGCTGTTTTTT. As protein: CASSLLGTGGGELFF.

This clonotype was counted at least ten times. The gene calls are TRBV6-5 and TRBJ2-3, with 8 positions matching TRBD1. CDR3 length: 14 amino acids. Per germline, CDR1 MNHEY and CDR2 SVGAGI. The trim removed 6 bases at V and 5 bases at J, leaving 7 bases unmatched. CDR3 in amino acids: CASRPDRAIDTQYF. The CDR3 coding sequence is TGTGCCAGCAGACCGGACAGGGCGATAGATACGCAGTATTTT.

By share, this clonotype ranks as medium-sized (0.01 to 0.1%). The rearrangement joins TRBV10-2 to TRBJ2-1, with 7 bases fitting TRBD2. Germline V gives CDR1 WSHSY, CDR2 SAAADI. The CDR3 has 14 amino acids. With V trimmed by 6 bases and J by 5 bases, 7 bases remained unmatched. The CDR3 DNA is TGCGCCAGCAGGGCGTTACTAGCGCACAATGAGCAGTTCTTC. Encoded protein: CASRALLAHNEQFF.

A note on this clonotype: Its ends do not fully match the called genes, so a read error is possible. The V gene is TRBV6-1, the J gene TRBJ2-3, with D perhaps TRBD1 (6 bases). Germline-derived CDR1 and CDR2 are MNHNS and SASEGT. The CDR3 has 15 amino acids. This CDR3 reads CASSVQAGSTGTLYF. CDR3 nucleotides: TGTGCCAGCAGTGTGCAGGCTGGGTCCACAGGGACGCTGTATTTT.

A single count supports this clonotype. One junction end does not reproduce the germline sequence, and a read error may be involved. This rearrangement joins TRBV10-2 to TRBJ2-4; 8 bases align to TRBD1. Germline V gene data show CDR1 as WSHSY and CDR2 as SAAADI. The CDR3 has 14 amino acids. CDR3 protein: CGSRGLGGKNTQYF. The CDR3 DNA reads TGCGGCAGCAGGGGGCTGGGGGGCAAAAACACGCAGTACTTC.

V gene TRBV6-1 combines with J gene TRBJ1-4; unclear D gene. The CDR3 length is 12 residues. The germline V and J ends were trimmed by 4 bases and 6 bases, with 6 bases remaining between them. CDR1 and CDR2 from the germline V gene are MNHNS and SASEGT. CDR3 in amino acids: CASSGNDEKLFF. The CDR3 region has the DNA TGTGCCAGCAGTGGCAACGATGAAAAACTGTTTTTT.

This clonotype was observed many times. The gene calls are TRBV27 and TRBJ2-1; no definite D call. Gene TRBJ2-7 matches the end of the DNA better, so the J call may be wrong. The CDR3 loop spans 10 amino acids. CDR1 and CDR2 (germline): MNHEY, SMNVEV (reference sequence). CDR3 in amino acids: CASSLHEQYF. The CDR3, as DNA: TGTGCCAGCAGTTTACACGAGCAGTACTTC.

A few counts support this clonotype. The V and J genes are TRBV27 and TRBJ2-7; D is possibly TRBD1 (5 bases). The germline gives CDR1 MNHEY, CDR2 SMNVEV (reference sequence). The CDR3 is 14 amino acids. Trimming stripped 2 bases from V and 2 bases from J, with 10 bases between. In DNA, the CDR3 is TGTGCCAGCAGTTTAGCCTCAGGGCCCTACGAGCAGTACTTC. Its protein is CASSLASGPYEQYF.

This chain uses TRBV7-2 with TRBJ2-5; weak D call: TRBD2 (7 bases). The CDR3 extends over 15 amino acids. The V end was cut by 9 bases, the J end by 4 bases, with 21 bases between. Germline V gene lookup returns CDR1 SGHTA and CDR2 FQGNSA. CDR3 loop: CARGLGGGERETQYF. In nucleotides, the CDR3 is TGTGCCAGGGGCTTAGGGGGGGGTGAGCGAGAGACCCAGTACTTC.

This sequence joins TRBV9 and TRBJ2-1; no reliable D call. Trimming took 0 bases from V and 6 from J, leaving 10 bases between them. Germline V gives CDR1 SGDLS, CDR2 YYNGEE. CDR3 length: 14 residues. CDR3 residues: CASSVAVRINEQFF. The CDR3 nucleotides read TGTGCCAGCAGCGTAGCGGTCCGTATCAATGAGCAGTTCTTC.

Ten or more counts support this clonotype. The chain links TRBV7-2 to TRBJ2-4; D is perhaps TRBD1 (5 bases). The germline CDR1 and CDR2 sequences are SGHTA and FQGNSA. The V end lost 5 bases, the J end lost 0 bases, and 11 bases lay between the germline ends. The CDR3 runs to 15 residues. The CDR3 loop is CASSVQAAAKNIQYF. In nucleotides, the CDR3 is TGTGCCAGCAGCGTACAGGCGGCAGCCAAAAACATTCAGTACTTC.

The sample holds a few counts of this clonotype. With a much larger clone just one base away, this may be a read error. V is TRBV6-1 and J is TRBJ2-1; 9 bases line up with TRBD2. The DNA end lines up better with TRBJ2-7; the J call may be wrong. CDR1 MNHNS and CDR2 SASEGT come from the germline V gene. The CDR3 is made up of 14 amino acids. The CDR3 sequence is CASREAGGNNEQYF. In nucleotides, the CDR3 is TGTGCCAGCAGGGAAGCGGGAGGCAACAATGAGCAGTACTTC.

This clonotype was counted many times. The rearrangement joins TRBV7-6 to TRBJ2-1; 9 nucleotides align to TRBD2. The tail of the sequence fits TRBJ2-7 better, so the J call may be wrong. Germline V gene lookup returns CDR1 SGHVS and CDR2 FNYEAQ. The length of the CDR3 is 13 residues. The CDR3 loop reads CASTQAGGHEQYF. DNA of the CDR3: TGTGCCAGCACCCAAGCGGGGGGCCACGAGCAGTACTTC.

The rearrangement joins TRBV6-5 to TRBJ2-5; no clear D. V was clipped by 7 bases and J by 1 base, with 10 bases between them. Germline V gene lookup returns CDR1 MNHEY and CDR2 SVGAGI. There are 13 residues in the CDR3. This chain's CDR3 is CASTYQLQETQYF. CDR3 DNA: TGTGCCAGCACTTATCAGCTCCAAGAGACCCAGTACTTC.

The J gene is TRBJ2-4, the V gene TRBV7-1; possible D gene TRBD2, 7 bases. TRBV7-1 is sorted into the ORF group, with uncertain function. This CDR3 is built from 14 residues. In DNA form, the CDR3 reads TGTGCGGGCACCGGGGGGCGGGACGGAGACACTCAGTACTTC. Amino acid sequence: CAGTGGRDGDTQYF.

A remark on this clonotype: Germline and junction disagree at one end, which may indicate a read error. The V gene is TRBV7-7, the J gene TRBJ2-1; 7 bases align to TRBD1. The CDR3 extends over 13 amino acids. Germline V gives CDR1 SSHAT, CDR2 FNYEAQ (reference sequence). The CDR3 region has the DNA TGTGCTAGCAGCCGGGACAGATACAATGAGCAGTTCTTC. Translation gives CASSRDRYNEQFF.

This clonotype was counted ten times or more. This chain links TRBV5-1 with TRBJ2-3, with 9 bases that match TRBD2. The CDR3 sequence is 16 residues long. CDR1 and CDR2 (germline): SGHRS, YFSETQ. The junction had 7 bases not matched to a gene; V was cut back by 4 bases and J by 1 base. CDR3 protein: CASSRGLAMGTDTQYF. Written as DNA, the CDR3 is TGCGCCAGCAGCCGGGGACTAGCAATGGGCACAGATACGCAGTATTTT.

In its sample, this clonotype was seen a few times. One end of the junction does not line up with germline, which may come from a read error. The chain links TRBV4-1 to TRBJ2-3; D might be TRBD2 (5 bases). This CDR3 has 15 residues. Germline V gives CDR1 MGHRA, CDR2 YSYEKL. CDR3 region: CASIQDPRATDTQYF. The CDR3 DNA follows: TGCGCCAGCATCCAAGACCCGCGGGCTACAGATACGCAGTATTTT.

This clonotype was recorded many times. The rearrangement uses TRBV27 and TRBJ2-1; 10 positions agree with TRBD2. CDR3 length: 15 amino acids. V dropped 8 bases and J dropped 4; count of bases not matched to a gene: 8. Germline assignment: CDR1 MNHEY and CDR2 SMNVEV (reference sequence). The CDR3 loop is CASRGSGRGYNEQFF. In DNA, the CDR3 is TGTGCCAGCCGGGGGAGCGGGAGGGGTTACAATGAGCAGTTCTTC.

This rearrangement joins TRBV18 to TRBJ2-1; 7 bases align to TRBD1. Germline assignment: CDR1 KGHSH and CDR2 LQKENI. The CDR3 consists of 15 residues. The V segment lost 3 bases and the J segment 2 bases; nucleotides outside the gene matches: 4. The CDR3 DNA reads as TGTGCCAGCTCACCCGGACAGGACACCTACAATGAGCAGTTCTTC. Amino acids: CASSPGQDTYNEQFF.

The CDR3 DNA reads TGCGCCAGCAGTTTCGGGGGGGCCTCTGGGACCGGGGAGCTGTTTTTT. Amino acids: CASSFGGASGTGELFF. The chain links TRBV10-1 to TRBJ2-2, with 8 bases that match TRBD2. Germline values: CDR1 WNHNN, CDR2 SYGVQD (reference sequence). There are 16 residues in the CDR3. The V gene end was trimmed by 5 bases and the J gene end by 5 bases; junction bases not matched to a gene: 10.

This clonotype is categorized as large. The J gene is TRBJ2-5, the V gene TRBV6-5, with a tentative D call TRBD2 (6 bases). Germline V lookup: CDR1 MNHEY, CDR2 SVGAGI. The CDR3 has 14 amino acids. The V and J ends lost 5 bases and 4 bases respectively, with 14 bases between them. This CDR3 reads CASSHGGGRETQYF. The DNA of the CDR3 is TGTGCCAGCAGTCATGGGGGAGGACGAGAGACCCAGTACTTC.

V usage is TRBV5-1 and J usage is TRBJ2-3; 10 bases match TRBD2. With the DNA end fitting TRBJ2-1 better, the J assignment may be wrong. CDR3 length: 15 residues. Germline lookup yields CDR1 SGHRS and CDR2 YFSETQ. The CDR3 here is CASSYPSGSLNEQFF. The CDR3 DNA sequence: TGCGCCAGCAGCTACCCTAGCGGGAGCTTGAATGAGCAGTTCTTC.

The V gene is TRBV12-3 or TRBV12-4, the J gene TRBJ1-3; TRBD1 matches at 7 bases. This CDR3 has 14 residues. V shed 6 bases and J 2 bases; nucleotides not matched to a gene: 4. The CDR3 is CASSRDRAGNTIYF. In DNA, the CDR3 is TGTGCCAGCAGCCGCGACAGGGCTGGAAACACCATATATTTT.

Worth noting for this clonotype: Sequence at one end of the junction differs from germline and may be a read error. The chain employs TRBV6-1 and TRBJ2-2, with D tentatively TRBD1 or TRBD2 (5 bases each). Germline V lookup: CDR1 MNHNS, CDR2 SASEGT. The CDR3 extends over 13 amino acids. CDR3 nucleotides: TGTGCCAGCAGGCCAGGGTTCGCCGGGACGCTGTATTTT. Its translation: CASRPGFAGTLYF.